This T cell receptor beta chain comes out of a study of T-cell reconstitution after alpha-beta-depleted transplantation in children. The CDR3 sequence is 19 residues long. The J segment lost 6 bases and the V segment lost 4 bases, leaving 16 bases of the junction unmatched. Per the germline V gene, CDR1 is SGHRS and CDR2 is YFSETQ. The table lists this clonotype with a few counts. For TCRbeta, the library was prepared with unique molecular identifiers. MiXCR, applied by TCRdb to the PCR reads, yields one record per CDR3 protein. The sample yields roughly 300,000 distinct CDR3 sequences, more than 9% seen once.

This sequence joins TRBV5-1 and TRBJ2-1; 13 bases fit TRBD2. Source: PBMCs from the stem cell graft donor, taken from the stem cell graft. The source is a human donor who donated a stem cell graft to a child with SCID. The CDR3 nucleotides read TGCGCCAGCAGCCCTGGGCTCACTAGCGGGGGGGCCAGGGGCAATGAGCAGTTCTTC. This translates into CASSPGLTSGGARGNEQFF. The full variable domain, rest sourced from reference TRBV5-1 and TRBJ2-1, is KAGVTQTPRYLIKTRGQQVTLSCSPISGHRSVSWYQQTPGQGLQFLFEYFSETQRNKGNFPGRFSGRQFSNSRSEMNVSTLELGDSALYLCASSPGLTSGGARGNEQFFGPGTRLTVL.